Listed below are T cell receptor beta chains from one sample, sequenced in a study of cytomegalovirus exposure and HLA in healthy donors. The protocol was immunoSEQ multiplex PCR, while the TCRdb copy is restricted to in-frame clones and leaves out a portion. The sample has about 180,000 clones; roughly nine tenths are singletons. Sequencing was carried out using PBMCs. Source of these receptors: a man younger than 35 in good health and CMV-seropositive. Both conserved end residues are part of each CDR3. A D gene is named only where the DNA matches it firmly. Clone size is shown for a subset of rows, as once, few, many or a class of expanded clone.

d_gene,v_gene,j_gene,abundance,CDR3aa,CDR3nt
NA,TRBV7-2,TRBJ2-1,NA,CASSAYNEQFF,TGTGCCAGCAGCGCGTACAATGAGCAGTTCTTC
TRBD2,TRBV7-7,TRBJ2-1,NA,CASSSGGLYNEQFF,TGTGCTAGCAGCTCGGGGGGTCTATACAATGAGCAGTTCTTC
TRBD1,TRBV5-1,TRBJ2-7,once,CASSLRTGLSYEQYF,TGCGCCAGCAGCTTGAGGACAGGTCTCTCCTACGAGCAGTACTTC
NA,TRBV19,TRBJ1-2,NA,CASSTFPGQDYGYTF,TGTGCCAGTAGTACCTTTCCGGGACAAGACTATGGCTACACCTTC
NA,TRBV15,TRBJ1-1,NA,CATSRGRGQDNTEAFF,TGTGCCACCAGCAGGGGGAGAGGGCAGGATAACACTGAAGCTTTCTTT
TRBD2,TRBV6-1,TRBJ2-5,NA,CATSGIGGAQATQYF,TGTGCCACCAGCGGTATCGGGGGGGCCCAGGCGACCCAGTACTTC
TRBD1,TRBV5-4,TRBJ1-1,few,CASSSPGTGGTEAFF,TGTGCCAGCAGCTCTCCCGGGACAGGGGGAACTGAAGCTTTCTTT
TRBD1,TRBV2,TRBJ2-7,NA,CASSRDRDYEQYF,TGTGCCAGCAGCCGGGACAGGGACTACGAGCAGTACTTC
NA,TRBV28,TRBJ1-2,NA,CASSFLRQHGYTF,TGTGCCAGCAGTTTTTTACGACAGCATGGCTACACCTTC
TRBD2,TRBV7-8,TRBJ2-7,NA,CASTPGASGSYEQYF,TGTGCCAGCACACCCGGGGCTAGCGGATCCTACGAGCAGTACTTC
NA,TRBV11-3,TRBJ2-7,NA,CASSPGGGSTFHEQYF,TGTGCCAGCAGCCCGGGGGGCGGGAGTACTTTCCACGAGCAGTACTTC
NA,TRBV9,TRBJ2-7,once,CASSVADREYEQYF,TGTGCCAGCAGCGTAGCCGACAGAGAGTACGAGCAGTACTTC